The 23 T cell receptor beta chains below come from one sample, sequenced in a study of CD8+ T cells in alopecia areata. Extracted from the samples, RNA was reverse transcribed into cDNA to serve as the sequencing template. Clones were sequenced by immunoSEQ multiplex PCR, and TCRdb holds only the in-frame ones, with some missing. The sample lists 150,000 or so clones, about 71% occurring once. The treatment here: oral pan-JAK inhibitor, 5-10 mg twice daily. The sample here was CD4+ T cells sorted from blood, taken at week 4, from a patient treated with tofacitinib. These receptors were collected from a human donor with alopecia areata.

V is TRBV29-1 and J is TRBJ2-3, with 9 bases that match TRBD1. Germline V gene sequence: CDR1 SQVTM, CDR2 ANQGSEA. CDR3 length: 14 residues. Losses at the gene ends were 7 bases for V and 4 bases for J; bases not matched to a gene: 9. The chain's CDR3 is CSAGGQGVPDTQYF. The CDR3 DNA reads as TGCAGCGCCGGGGGACAGGGAGTTCCAGATACGCAGTATTTT.

The chain joins TRBV5-6 to TRBJ1-2; D is unresolved. Germline V gives CDR1 SGHDT, CDR2 YYEEEE. The CDR3 extends over 15 amino acids. V was shortened by 7 bases and J by 4 bases, with 20 bases between the two germline ends. The CDR3 DNA reads TGTGCCAGCTTGACGGGGTTCCGCTCAACCTATGGCTACACCTTC. Encoded protein: CASLTGFRSTYGYTF. Complete variable domain (other parts from reference TRBV5-6 and TRBJ1-2): DAGVTQSPTHLIKTRGQQVTLRCSPKSGHDTVSWYQQALGQGPQFIFQYYEEEERQRGNFPDRFSGHQFPNYSSELNVNALLLGDSALYLCASLTGFRSTYGYTFGSGTRLTVV.

The genes are TRBV5-6 and TRBJ2-4, with D perhaps matching TRBD2 (6 bases). CDR1 is SGHDT and CDR2 is YYEEEE in the germline V gene. This CDR3 has 11 amino acids. Trimming removed 6 bases from V and 10 bases from J, with 11 bases in between. The CDR3 spells CASIGRGIQYF. CDR3 nucleotides: TGTGCCAGCATCGGACGGGGGATTCAGTACTTC.

The chain couples TRBV4-2 to TRBJ2-1; 11 bases match TRBD2. J lost 10 bases, V lost 4 bases, and 12 bases had no gene match. The CDR3 sequence is 16 residues long. Germline lookup yields CDR1 LGHNA and CDR2 YNFKEQ. DNA for the CDR3: TGTGCCAGCAGCCTCAAGTCACTAGCGGGGGCCCCAGAGCAGTTCTTC. Translated: CASSLKSLAGAPEQFF.

The V call is TRBV4-1, the J call TRBJ2-3; 7 bases fit TRBD1. The CDR3 consists of 15 residues. Germline V gene sequence: CDR1 MGHRA, CDR2 YSYEKL. V lost 2 bases to trimming and J lost 2 bases; unmatched junction nucleotides: 4. CDR3 coding DNA: TGCGCCAGCAGCCAACATGGGACAGCCACAGATACGCAGTATTTT. Translating it yields CASSQHGTATDTQYF.

J is TRBJ1-1 and V is TRBV29-1; D may be TRBD1 (5 bases). CDR3 length: 13 residues. The germline V and J ends were trimmed by 1 base and 1 base, with 7 bases remaining between them. CDR1 and CDR2 from the germline V gene are SQVTM and ANQGSEA. The CDR3 region is CSVEADRNTEAFF. CDR3 bases: TGCAGCGTTGAAGCTGACAGGAACACTGAAGCTTTCTTT.

The chain couples TRBV5-1 to TRBJ2-3; TRBD2 agrees at 12 bases. Trimming cost V 4 bases and J 9 bases; bases outside gene matches: 6. This CDR3 region has 14 residues. Germline assignment: CDR1 SGHRS and CDR2 YFSETQ. CDR3 protein: CASSPTSGGSTQYF. The DNA for the CDR3 is TGCGCCAGCAGCCCGACTAGCGGGGGTTCCACGCAGTATTTT.

The chain combines TRBV30 with TRBJ1-6; the D is unclear. The CDR3 extends over 14 amino acids. Germline V gene lookup returns CDR1 GTSNPN and CDR2 SVGIG (reference sequence). The V gene lost 0 bases and the J gene lost 9 bases, with 12 bases spanning the gap. The CDR3 region has the DNA TGTGCCTGGAGTGTTGCGGGTGATGGTTCACCCCTCCACTTT. Encoded protein: CAWSVAGDGSPLHF.

The sample holds many counts of this clone. V and J are TRBV14 and TRBJ2-5; D is ambiguous. Germline V gives CDR1 SGHDN, CDR2 FVKESK. CDR3 size: 13 residues. V lost 4 bases, J lost 2 bases, and 8 bases lay in between. The CDR3 sequence: CASSRSRQETQYF. Written as DNA, the CDR3 is TGTGCCAGCAGCCGAAGCAGACAAGAGACCCAGTACTTC. Using reference TRBV14 and TRBJ2-5 for the parts outside the CDR3, the full variable domain is EAGVTQFPSHSVIEKGQTVTLRCDPISGHDNLYWYRRVMGKEIKFLLHFVKESKQDESGMPNNRFLAERTGGTYSTLKVQPAELEDSGVYFCASSRSRQETQYFGPGTRLLVL.

The chain recombines TRBV27 with TRBJ2-2; D remains ambiguous. The CDR3 loop spans 11 amino acids. From germline, CDR1 is MNHEY and CDR2 SMNVEV (reference sequence). V was shortened by 3 bases and J by 9 bases, with 5 bases between the two germline ends. The CDR3 protein is CASSFGRELFF. In DNA, the CDR3 is TGTGCCAGCAGTTTTGGCCGGGAGCTGTTTTTT.

About this clone itself: The same CDR3 arises from other DNA sequences in this sample as well. This sequence joins TRBV5-1 and TRBJ2-3; D possibly uses TRBD1 or TRBD2 (5 bases each). The CDR3 is 15 residues long. Trimming removed 1 base at V and 1 base at J, with 10 bases between. Germline V CDR1 and CDR2: SGHRS, YFSETQ. CDR3 in DNA: TGCGCCAGCAGCTTGAGAGGGGTGGGCACAGATACGCAGTATTTT. Encoded protein: CASSLRGVGTDTQYF.

J is TRBJ1-4 and V is TRBV29-1; the D gene is possibly TRBD1 (6 bases). Trimming took off 4 bases at V and 8 bases at J, with 11 bases between the two ends. This CDR3 has 12 residues. Per the germline V gene, CDR1 is SQVTM and CDR2 is ANQGSEA. This chain's CDR3 is CSVVGGNEKLFF. The CDR3 DNA is TGCAGCGTTGTCGGGGGCAACGAAAAACTGTTTTTT.

This rearrangement joins TRBV6-1 to TRBJ2-1, with D unclear. CDR1 MNHNS and CDR2 SASEGT come from the germline V gene. The CDR3 runs to 14 residues. V lost 2 bases, J lost 10 bases, and 15 bases lay in between. The CDR3 region is CASSERAIPGEQFF. For the CDR3, the DNA is TGTGCCAGCAGTGAAAGGGCAATCCCCGGAGAGCAGTTCTTC.

The chain uses TRBV14 and TRBJ2-6; D possibly corresponds to TRBD1 (5 bases). V shed 5 bases and J shed 2 bases, with 10 bases lying between them. The CDR3 is 15 amino acids. Germline V gives CDR1 SGHDN, CDR2 FVKESK. For the CDR3, the DNA is TGTGCCAGCAGCGCTGGGGCGGCTGGGGCCAACGTCCTGACTTTC. Its protein is CASSAGAAGANVLTF. The whole variable domain, filled in from reference TRBV14 and TRBJ2-6, reads EAGVTQFPSHSVIEKGQTVTLRCDPISGHDNLYWYRRVMGKEIKFLLHFVKESKQDESGMPNNRFLAERTGGTYSTLKVQPAELEDSGVYFCASSAGAAGANVLTFGAGSRLTVL.

The rearrangement joins TRBV27 to TRBJ2-3; D possibly corresponds to TRBD2 (6 bases). CDR1 MNHEY and CDR2 SMNVEV come from the germline V gene (reference sequence). V lost 6 bases and J lost 8, with 12 bases in between. This CDR3 region has 12 residues. The CDR3: CASRRTGGTQYF. The CDR3 nucleotides are TGTGCCAGCAGGAGGACCGGGGGTACGCAGTATTTT.

V gene TRBV30 combines with J gene TRBJ2-5, with D possibly being TRBD1 (5 bases). CDR1 is GTSNPN and CDR2 is SVGIG in the germline V gene (reference sequence). With 0 bases removed from V and 7 bases from J, the gap between germline ends came to 15 bases. There are 14 residues in the CDR3. The CDR3 sequence is CAWSVLGRVGTQYF. CDR3 bases: TGTGCCTGGAGTGTACTTGGCAGGGTGGGGACCCAGTACTTC.

This clone was recorded only once. V gene TRBV7-9 combines with J gene TRBJ1-6; 9 bases line up with TRBD1. The V segment lost 1 base and the J segment 9 bases; nucleotides outside the gene matches: 7. Per the germline V gene, CDR1 is SEHNR and CDR2 is FQNEAQ (reference sequence). The CDR3 spans 16 residues. The CDR3 is CASSLVSGTGTSPLHF. CDR3 DNA: TGTGCCAGCAGCTTAGTGTCCGGGACAGGGACTTCACCCCTCCACTTT. The full variable domain, with the rest looked up from reference TRBV7-9 and TRBJ1-6, is DTGVSQNPRHKITKRGQNVTFRCDPISEHNRLYWYRQTLGQGPEFLTYFQNEAQLEKSRLLSDRFSAERPKGSFSTLEIQRTEQGDSAMYLCASSLVSGTGTSPLHFGNGTRLTVT.

This clone was seen a handful of times. Being one base from a much bigger clone, this may be a read error. CDR3 DNA sequence: TGTGCCAGCAGGGGACAGAACACCGGGGAGCTGTTTTTT. This translates into CASRGQNTGELFF. The V and J genes are TRBV2 and TRBJ2-2, with D possibly matching TRBD1 (6 bases). The CDR3 spans 13 residues. The germline V and J ends were trimmed by 6 bases and 1 base, with 6 bases remaining between them. Germline lookup yields CDR1 SNHLY and CDR2 FYNNEI.

This clone was picked up a small number of times. J is TRBJ2-3 and V is TRBV9, with D unresolved. V was clipped by 0 bases and J by 1 base, with 9 bases between them. Looked up from germline, CDR1 is SGDLS and CDR2 is YYNGEE. The CDR3 contains 15 residues. The CDR3, as DNA: TGTGCCAGCAGCGTAGGGGGTTTTGGCACAGATACGCAGTATTTT. Amino acids: CASSVGGFGTDTQYF.

Only a few counts were recorded for this clone. V usage is TRBV10-3 and J usage is TRBJ2-5; D unresolved. The ends were cut back, 8 bases at V and 1 base at J, with 2 bases in the middle. The CDR3 is made up of 10 amino acids. Germline V gene sequence: CDR1 ENHRY, CDR2 SYGVKD. The CDR3 region has the DNA TGTGCCATCGGCCAAGAGACCCAGTACTTC. It is translated as CAIGQETQYF.

This rearrangement joins TRBV5-4 to TRBJ2-7; no clear D. Germline V lookup: CDR1 SGHNT, CDR2 YYREEE (reference sequence). With 4 bases removed from V and 3 bases from J, the gap between germline ends came to 11 bases. The CDR3 runs to 13 residues. CDR3 loop: CASSQEPLYEQYF. The CDR3, as DNA: TGTGCCAGCAGCCAGGAGCCCCTCTACGAGCAGTACTTC.

The chain links TRBV6-5 to TRBJ2-7; 11 bases are shared with TRBD1. V was pared by 3 bases and J by 5 bases, with 6 bases of the junction left unmatched. CDR1 and CDR2 from the germline V gene are MNHEY and SVGAGI. The CDR3 length is 15 residues. The CDR3 region has the DNA TGTGCCAGCAGTTATACCGGGGACAGGGGGAACGAGCAGTACTTC. Translated, it gives CASSYTGDRGNEQYF.

The J gene is TRBJ1-6, the V gene TRBV27; D ambiguous. Germline V gene data show CDR1 as MNHEY and CDR2 as SMNVEV (reference sequence). V lost 6 bases, J lost 7 bases, and 16 bases lay in between. The CDR3 consists of 15 residues. The CDR3 protein is CASSNTGGLNSPLHF. CDR3 nucleotide sequence: TGTGCCAGCAGCAATACGGGAGGGCTCAATTCACCCCTCCACTTT.